A selection of T cell receptor beta chains follows, all from one sample in a study of shared clonotypes between healthy human individuals. Repertoires were generated with immunoSEQ multiplex PCR, while TCRdb's copy carries only in-frame clones and drops some. Of about 2.3 million clones detected, 80% to 95% appear once; the ten largest clones hold under 0.45%. The sample taken for sequencing was naive CD4+ T cells from PBMCs. The receptors shown here come from a man between 18 and 35 years old in good health. Some clones in this sample may be carry-over from other donors' samples. Both conserved end residues are part of each CDR3. D genes are given only for firm matches. The size entry is marked missing in some rows and otherwise reads once, few, many or a size class.

size,D,length,V,J,CDR3,DNA
.,.,13,TRBV6-1,TRBJ2-5,CASSMTQTETQYF,TGTGCCAGCAGCATGACGCAGACAGAGACCCAGTACTTC
.,TRBD1,14,TRBV5-1,TRBJ2-1,CASSLQQGGDEQFF,TGCGCCAGCAGCTTGCAACAGGGGGGCGATGAGCAGTTCTTC
.,TRBD2,15,TRBV6-5,TRBJ2-7,CASSRGTSGRYEQYF,TGTGCCAGCAGTCGCGGGACTAGCGGGCGCTACGAGCAGTACTTC
.,.,14,TRBV2,TRBJ2-7,CASSSLGIGYEQYF,TGTGCCAGCAGTTCACTGGGCATTGGCTACGAGCAGTACTTC
.,TRBD1,15,TRBV7-2,TRBJ1-2,CASSLGTGAAYGYTF,TGTGCCAGCAGCCTAGGGACAGGGGCGGCCTATGGCTACACCTTC
once,.,12,TRBV7-2,TRBJ1-2,CASAWEKYGYTF,TGTGCCAGCGCCTGGGAGAAATATGGCTACACCTTC
.,.,17,TRBV4-2,TRBJ1-3,CASSPSGQAISGNTIYF,TGTGCCAGCAGCCCTTCCGGGCAGGCTATCTCTGGAAACACCATATATTTT
.,.,14,TRBV15,TRBJ2-5,CATSRGSDGRTQYF,TGTGCCACCAGCCGAGGGAGCGACGGGAGGACCCAGTACTTC
.,.,12,TRBV1,TRBJ2-2,CTPQGFPGELFF,TGCACACCACAGGGGTTCCCCGGGGAGCTGTTTTTT
.,.,15,TRBV7-2,TRBJ1-2,CASSPSTSENYGYTF,TGTGCCAGCAGCCCATCCACCTCTGAGAACTATGGCTACACCTTC
.,.,14,TRBV7-2,TRBJ2-7,CASSLTLSTYEQYF,TGTGCCAGCAGCTTAACACTCAGTACCTACGAGCAGTACTTC
.,.,17,TRBV4-3,TRBJ2-7,CASSQDWLGDGIYEQYF,TGCGCCAGCAGCCAAGATTGGCTTGGAGACGGTATCTACGAGCAGTACTTC
.,.,15,TRBV5-6,TRBJ2-3,CASSRRHLITDTQYF,TGTGCCAGCAGCCGAAGACATCTAATCACAGATACGCAGTATTTT
.,.,9,TRBV6-1,TRBJ1-4,CAIYEKLFF,TGTGCTATATATGAAAAACTGTTTTTT
.,TRBD2,16,TRBV11-2,TRBJ2-3,CASSLGAREGTDTQYF,TGTGCCAGCAGCTTAGGAGCGCGGGAGGGCACAGATACGCAGTATTTT
.,.,14,TRBV5-1,TRBJ1-1,CASRISGGSREAFF,TGCGCCAGCAGGATTTCGGGGGGTTCAAGGGAAGCTTTCTTT
.,TRBD1,15,TRBV9,TRBJ2-6,CASSGGQGGANVLTF,TGTGCCAGCAGCGGTGGACAGGGAGGGGCCAACGTCCTGACTTTC
.,TRBD1,15,TRBV6-5,TRBJ2-5,CASRTPQGARETQYF,TGTGCCAGCAGAACACCCCAGGGGGCGAGGGAGACCCAGTACTTC
.,TRBD2,15,TRBV7-8,TRBJ2-7,CASSSGRTSGRAEYF,TGTGCCAGCAGCTCAGGACGGACTAGCGGGAGGGCAGAATACTTC
.,.,14,TRBV6-5,TRBJ2-5,CASSQEASQETQYF,TGTGCCAGCAGTCAAGAGGCCAGCCAAGAGACCCAGTACTTC
.,TRBD1,15,TRBV30,TRBJ2-3,CAWRGGTGKTDTQYF,TGTGCCTGGAGAGGTGGGACAGGGAAGACAGATACGCAGTATTTT
.,.,13,TRBV14,TRBJ1-5,CASSQAPNQPQHF,TGTGCCAGCAGCCAAGCTCCAAATCAGCCCCAGCATTTT
.,.,17,TRBV9,TRBJ2-3,CASSPRSGRGAPDTQYF,TGTGCCAGCAGCCCCCGGTCGGGGAGAGGAGCCCCAGATACGCAGTATTTT
.,TRBD2,15,TRBV2,TRBJ2-3,CASSEGLAGTDTQYF,TGTGCCAGCAGTGAGGGACTAGCGGGAACAGATACGCAGTATTTT
.,TRBD1,12,TRBV19,TRBJ2-7,CASKDRGYEQYF,TGTGCCAGTAAAGACAGGGGCTACGAGCAGTACTTC
.,.,14,TRBV29-1,TRBJ1-2,CSVGPRQGSYGYTF,TGCAGCGTTGGTCCTCGGCAGGGGTCTTATGGCTACACCTTC
.,TRBD2,14,TRBV7-2,TRBJ2-7,CASSVTSGYYEQYF,TGTGCCAGCAGCGTGACTAGCGGCTACTACGAGCAGTACTTC
.,TRBD2,16,TRBV19,TRBJ2-2,CARTPGSGAETGELFF,TGTGCCAGAACTCCGGGGAGCGGGGCGGAAACCGGGGAGCTGTTTTTT
.,TRBD1,15,TRBV13,TRBJ1-1,CASTLRRGQRTEAFF,TGTGCCAGCACCCTAAGAAGGGGGCAGAGGACTGAAGCTTTCTTT
.,.,16,TRBV19,TRBJ2-4,CASSPRDFLAKNIQYF,TGTGCCAGTAGCCCCCGGGACTTTTTAGCCAAAAACATTCAGTACTTC
.,.,16,TRBV7-9,TRBJ2-3,CASSLGAGMDSDTQYF,TGTGCCAGCAGCTTAGGGGCGGGAATGGATTCAGATACGCAGTATTTT